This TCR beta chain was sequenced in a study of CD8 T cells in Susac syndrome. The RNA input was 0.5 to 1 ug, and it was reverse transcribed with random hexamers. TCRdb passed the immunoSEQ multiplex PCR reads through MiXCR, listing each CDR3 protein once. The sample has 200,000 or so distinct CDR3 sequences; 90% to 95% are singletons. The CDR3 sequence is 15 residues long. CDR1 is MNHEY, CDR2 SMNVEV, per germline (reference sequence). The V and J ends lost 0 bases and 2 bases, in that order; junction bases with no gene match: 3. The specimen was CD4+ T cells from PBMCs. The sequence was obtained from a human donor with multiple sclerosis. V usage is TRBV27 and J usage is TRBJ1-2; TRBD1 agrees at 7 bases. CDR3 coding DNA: TGTGCCAGCAGTTTATCGAACAGGGGAAACTATGGCTACACCTTC. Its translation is CASSLSNRGNYGYTF.